Following are 29 T cell receptor beta chains from one sample sequenced in a study of neoadjuvant anti-PD-1 for oral cavity cancer (dated by TCRdb to about 2021). Libraries were made using the immunoSEQ multiplex PCR assay. TCRdb carries this immuneACCESS record with in-frame sequences only. Its versions omit some clonotypes, under half of them owing to an unresolved V gene in the studies checked, with the rest unexplained. A total of about 72,000 clones appear in this sample, around 82% of them only once. The leading ten clones occupy roughly 3.4% of the sample. In the paper's terms, the time point label means: before neoadjuvant nivolumab. The source material was PBMCs, sampled before nivolumab (anti-PD-1) treatment. These receptors all stem from a person between 35 and 79 years old with oral cavity squamous cell carcinoma.

The chain links TRBV7-2 to TRBJ1-5; 10 bases fit TRBD1. Germline V lookup: CDR1 SGHTA, CDR2 FQGNSA. This CDR3 is 15 amino acids long. V lost 5 bases and J lost 3; bases outside the gene matches: 4. The DNA for the CDR3 is TGTGCCAGCAGCACCGGGACAGGGGTCAATCAGCCCCAGCATTTT. Amino acids: CASSTGTGVNQPQHF.

This clone came up once. The V gene is TRBV7-9, the J gene TRBJ2-7; weak D call: TRBD2 (7 bases). V gave up 3 bases and J gave up 7 bases, with 16 bases separating them. CDR1 and CDR2 (germline): SEHNR, FQNEAQ (reference sequence). The CDR3 is 14 residues long. The CDR3 spells CASSLVGGLREQYF. The CDR3 nucleotides are TGTGCCAGCAGCTTGGTGGGGGGGCTCCGAGAGCAGTACTTC.

This clone was detected a few times. The J gene is TRBJ1-2, the V gene TRBV28; TRBD1 matches 10 bases. CDR1 and CDR2 from the germline V gene are MDHEN and SYDVKM. Trimming took 6 bases from V and 4 from J; bases not matched to a gene: 5. CDR3 size: 14 residues. In DNA form, the CDR3 reads TGTGCCAGCAGGGACAGGGGGGGGACCTATGGCTACACCTTC. Encoded protein: CASRDRGGTYGYTF.

The chain has TRBV11-2 and TRBJ2-3; D possibly corresponds to TRBD1 (5 bases). Germline values: CDR1 SGHAT, CDR2 FQNNGV. The CDR3 contains 16 residues. Trimming removed 0 bases at V and 2 bases at J, with 12 bases between. CDR3 DNA sequence: TGTGCCAGCAGCTTAGAGGGGCCTCCTAACACAGATACGCAGTATTTT. It is translated as CASSLEGPPNTDTQYF.

Here the CDR3 DNA reads TGTGCCACCTACTTAGGGGGCACTGGGGCCAACGTCCTGACTTTC. Translation: CATYLGGTGANVLTF. This sequence joins TRBV6-5 and TRBJ2-6; 7 bases line up with TRBD1. The junction had 8 bases not matched to a gene; V was cut back by 10 bases and J by 2 bases. In germline, CDR1 is MNHEY, CDR2 SVGAGI. CDR3 size: 15 residues.

V usage is TRBV2 and J usage is TRBJ1-2; TRBD1 matches at 9 bases. The CDR3 has 13 amino acids. V was clipped by 10 bases and J by 7 bases; unmatched bases: 10. In germline, CDR1 is SNHLY, CDR2 FYNNEI. The CDR3 nucleotides are TGTGCCACCCCGACAGGGGGTGGAATTGGCTACACCTTC. This gives the protein CATPTGGGIGYTF.

V is TRBV30 and J is TRBJ1-2, with TRBD1 matching over 7 bases. Germline V gene data show CDR1 as GTSNPN and CDR2 as SVGIG (reference sequence). The J segment lost 4 bases and the V segment lost 3 bases, leaving 5 bases of the junction unmatched. This CDR3 region has 13 residues. The CDR3 bases are TGTGCCTGGAGATCGGGACAGCGCTATGGCTACACCTTC. Its translation: CAWRSGQRYGYTF.

In this sample, this clone turned up a few times. One end of the junction varies from germline; a read error may be responsible. The rearrangement uses TRBV5-1 and TRBJ1-1, with TRBD1 as a possible D gene (6 bases). The CDR3 has 12 amino acids. Germline values: CDR1 SGHRS, CDR2 YFSETQ. CDR3 nucleotides: TGCGCTAGCAGGGACATGAACACTGAAGCTTTCTTT. Protein: CASRDMNTEAFF.

This chain joins TRBV11-2 and TRBJ2-7; 7 bases are a match to TRBD1. The CDR3 contains 18 residues. Unmatched junction bases numbered 15, after V lost 3 bases and J lost 1 base. The germline gives CDR1 SGHAT, CDR2 FQNNGV. Written as DNA, the CDR3 is TGTGCCAGCAGCTTCCAGTTGACAGGGTTCGGACTTTCCTACGAGCAGTACTTC. Translating it yields CASSFQLTGFGLSYEQYF.

The chain has TRBV6-1 and TRBJ1-1; 10 nucleotides align to TRBD1. V shed 3 bases and J 0 bases; nucleotides not matched to a gene: 13. CDR3 size: 19 residues. The germline V gene encodes CDR1 MNHNS and CDR2 SASEGT. In DNA, the CDR3 is TGTGCCAGCAGTGATAACGACAGGGGGCGAAACCTAATGAACACTGAAGCTTTCTTT. It encodes CASSDNDRGRNLMNTEAFF.

The chain employs TRBV19 and TRBJ1-1; D is unclear. V was shortened by 10 bases and J by 6 bases, with 18 bases between the two germline ends. The CDR3 is 13 amino acids. Germline CDR1 is LNHDA and CDR2 is SQIVND (reference sequence). CDR3 sequence: CAMNFNIGPEAFF. CDR3 nucleotide sequence: TGTGCCATGAACTTTAACATTGGGCCTGAAGCTTTCTTT. The full variable domain, with the rest looked up from reference TRBV19 and TRBJ1-1, is DGGITQSPKYLFRKEGQNVTLSCEQNLNHDAMYWYRQDPGQGLRLIYYSQIVNDFQKGDIAEGYSVSREKKESFPLTVTSAQKNPTAFYLCAMNFNIGPEAFFGQGTRLTVV.

This chain joins TRBV30 and TRBJ2-7; D call uncertain. CDR1 GTSNPN and CDR2 SVGIG come from the germline V gene (reference sequence). V lost 2 bases and J lost 7, with 12 bases in between. There are 12 residues in the CDR3. For the CDR3, the DNA is TGTGCCTGGAGTATATCTAGTAGGGAGCAGTACTTC. Amino acid sequence: CAWSISSREQYF.

This sequence joins TRBV5-4 and TRBJ1-1; D gene ambiguous. The CDR3 loop spans 14 amino acids. The germline V gene encodes CDR1 SGHNT and CDR2 YYREEE (reference sequence). V was pared by 2 bases and J by 6 bases, with 14 bases between. CDR3 amino acids: CASSFGVGGAEAFF. In DNA form, the CDR3 reads TGTGCCAGCAGCTTCGGGGTTGGTGGGGCTGAAGCTTTCTTT.

The chain's CDR3 is CASKGFYEQYF. As DNA, the CDR3 is TGCGCCAGCAAGGGTTTCTACGAGCAGTACTTC. V gene TRBV10-2 combines with J gene TRBJ2-7; D remains ambiguous. The CDR3 totals 11 residues. CDR1 and CDR2 from the germline V gene are WSHSY and SAAADI. The V and J ends lost 7 bases and 3 bases respectively, with 7 bases between them.

The rearrangement uses TRBV30 and TRBJ1-5; D might be TRBD1 (5 bases). This CDR3 is built from 15 residues. CDR1 and CDR2 from the germline V gene are GTSNPN and SVGIG (reference sequence). The V gene lost 3 bases and the J gene lost 0 bases, with 12 bases spanning the gap. The CDR3 sequence is CAWSGGDYSNQPQHF. CDR3 sequence (DNA): TGTGCCTGGAGCGGGGGAGACTATAGCAATCAGCCCCAGCATTTT.

The gene calls are TRBV11-2 and TRBJ1-1; 10 positions agree with TRBD1. This CDR3 comprises 14 residues. The V gene's germline CDR1 is SGHAT and CDR2 FQNNGV. The J segment lost 4 bases and the V segment lost 6 bases, leaving 5 bases of the junction unmatched. CDR3: CASRRTGGFTEAFF. The CDR3 bases are TGTGCCAGCAGGCGGACAGGGGGGTTCACTGAAGCTTTCTTT.

The chain combines TRBV11-2 with TRBJ2-1; the D gene is possibly TRBD1 (6 bases). Trimming stripped 5 bases from V and 0 bases from J, with 11 bases between. The CDR3 contains 15 residues. CDR1 is SGHAT and CDR2 is FQNNGV in the germline V gene. CDR3 nucleotides: TGTGCCAGCAGCGACAGGAGGAGCTCCTACAATGAGCAGTTCTTC. It yields the protein CASSDRRSSYNEQFF.

The rearrangement joins TRBV7-9 to TRBJ2-7, with a possible D match to TRBD1 (5 bases). The length of the CDR3 is 14 residues. Germline CDR1 and CDR2: SEHNR and FQNEAQ (reference sequence). With 5 bases removed from V and 5 bases from J, the gap between germline ends came to 16 bases. The CDR3, as DNA: TGTGCCAGCAGCCCGCTCCCTGAAGGGGACGAGCAGTACTTC. It encodes CASSPLPEGDEQYF.

The chain joins TRBV6-5 to TRBJ1-5; TRBD1 is a possible D gene (5 bases). Looked up from germline, CDR1 is MNHEY and CDR2 is SVGAGI. The CDR3 is 14 amino acids. V gave up 6 bases and J gave up 7 bases, with 16 bases separating them. CDR3 sequence (DNA): TGTGCCAGCAGCCGGGGGGGGAACGGGCAGCCCCAGCATTTT. This sequence encodes CASSRGGNGQPQHF.

This clone came up once. This chain uses TRBV11-2 with TRBJ2-2, with 9 bases that match TRBD2. The germline gives CDR1 SGHAT, CDR2 FQNNGV. The ends lost 6 bases at V and 6 bases at J; junction bases unmatched: 8. The CDR3 loop spans 15 amino acids. This CDR3 is CASRKPGLASGELFF. In DNA form, the CDR3 reads TGTGCCAGCAGAAAGCCGGGACTAGCTTCCGGGGAGCTGTTTTTT. Supplemented by reference TRBV11-2 and TRBJ2-2, the full variable domain reads EAGVAQSPRYKIIEKRQSVAFWCNPISGHATLYWYQQILGQGPKLLIQFQNNGVVDDSQLPKDRFSAERLKGVDSTLKIQPAKLEDSAVYLCASRKPGLASGELFFGEGSRLTVL.

V usage is TRBV2 and J usage is TRBJ1-5; maybe TRBD1 (5 bases). Trimming removed 6 bases at V and 3 bases at J, with 15 bases between. The germline V gene encodes CDR1 SNHLY and CDR2 FYNNEI. The CDR3 totals 15 residues. The CDR3 loop reads CASSLLGGDNQPQHF. The CDR3 coding sequence is TGTGCCAGCAGCCTCTTGGGGGGGGACAATCAGCCCCAGCATTTT.

The chain is built from TRBV6-6 and TRBJ1-3, with 7 bases aligning to TRBD1. The CDR3 spans 15 residues. Germline CDR1 reads MNHNY; CDR2 reads SVGAGI (reference sequence). V trimming: 6 bases; J trimming: 0 bases; junction bases outside the gene matches: 5. The CDR3 coding sequence is TGTGCCAGCAGGTCCGCAGGGGGCTCTGGAAACACCATATATTTT. Its translation is CASRSAGGSGNTIYF.

V is TRBV5-1 and J is TRBJ2-3; the match to TRBD1 covers 7 bases. Germline trimming cut 2 bases from V and 5 bases from J; bases unmatched to any gene: 8. The germline V gene encodes CDR1 SGHRS and CDR2 YFSETQ. The CDR3 is made up of 15 amino acids. DNA for the CDR3: TGCGCCAGCAGCTTCGTGGACAGGTTACGAGATACGCAGTATTTT. It codes for CASSFVDRLRDTQYF. Full variable domain (remainder filled in from reference TRBV5-1 and TRBJ2-3): KAGVTQTPRYLIKTRGQQVTLSCSPISGHRSVSWYQQTPGQGLQFLFEYFSETQRNKGNFPGRFSGRQFSNSRSEMNVSTLELGDSALYLCASSFVDRLRDTQYFGPGTRLTVL.

The CDR3 coding sequence is TGTGCCAGTAGTCCGACCGGGGCCTACGAGCAGTACTTC. Amino acid sequence: CASSPTGAYEQYF. The chain employs TRBV19 and TRBJ2-7; possibly TRBD2 for D (5 bases). The CDR3 runs to 13 residues. Trimming stripped 5 bases from V and 2 bases from J, with 10 bases between. The V gene's germline CDR1 is LNHDA and CDR2 SQIVND (reference sequence).

This clone was seen once. V and J are TRBV5-1 and TRBJ1-3; D may be TRBD1 (6 bases). The CDR3 spans 17 residues. Trimming removed 4 bases from V and 0 bases from J, with 17 bases in between. Germline loops: CDR1 SGHRS, CDR2 YFSETQ. CDR3 DNA: TGCGCCAGCAGCCCCCAATCGGGACAATTCTCTGGAAACACCATATATTTT. Translation gives CASSPQSGQFSGNTIYF.

This clone was counted a single time. The CDR3 sequence is CAWSSGPRVQPQHF. The CDR3 nucleotides are TGTGCCTGGAGCAGCGGGCCAAGAGTTCAGCCCCAGCATTTT. The chain employs TRBV30 and TRBJ1-5; no firm D call. The CDR3 has 14 residues. Germline V gene lookup returns CDR1 GTSNPN and CDR2 SVGIG (reference sequence). V was pared by 3 bases and J by 6 bases, with 15 bases between.

The chain is built from TRBV5-1 and TRBJ2-3; D perhaps matches TRBD1 (5 bases). V was clipped by 4 bases and J by 2 bases, with 8 bases between them. The CDR3 extends over 13 amino acids. The germline gives CDR1 SGHRS, CDR2 YFSETQ. The CDR3 loop reads CASSADTTDTQYF. The CDR3 nucleotides are TGCGCCAGCAGCGCGGACACCACAGATACGCAGTATTTT.

The rearrangement uses TRBV4-1 and TRBJ1-3; no definite D call. V was pared by 5 bases and J by 4 bases, with 12 bases between. This CDR3 spans 14 amino acids. Germline loops: CDR1 MGHRA, CDR2 YSYEKL. The CDR3 DNA is TGCGCCAGCAGCGCCCTGTCGAGGGGAAACACCATATATTTT. This encodes CASSALSRGNTIYF.

CDR3 residues: CASSFGGTGELFF. The CDR3, as DNA: TGTGCCAGCAGCTTTGGGGGCACCGGGGAGCTGTTTTTT. The V and J genes are TRBV7-3 and TRBJ2-2; perhaps D is TRBD1 or TRBD2 (5 bases each). The CDR3 is 13 residues long. The V gene's germline CDR1 is SGHTA and CDR2 FQGTGA. Trimming took 3 bases from V and 4 from J, leaving 6 bases between them. Variable domain in full (rest from reference TRBV7-3 and TRBJ2-2): GAGVSQTPSNKVTEKGKYVELRCDPISGHTALYWYRQSLGQGPEFLIYFQGTGAADDSGLPNDRFFAVRPEGSVSTLKIQRTERGDSAVYLCASSFGGTGELFFGEGSRLTVL.